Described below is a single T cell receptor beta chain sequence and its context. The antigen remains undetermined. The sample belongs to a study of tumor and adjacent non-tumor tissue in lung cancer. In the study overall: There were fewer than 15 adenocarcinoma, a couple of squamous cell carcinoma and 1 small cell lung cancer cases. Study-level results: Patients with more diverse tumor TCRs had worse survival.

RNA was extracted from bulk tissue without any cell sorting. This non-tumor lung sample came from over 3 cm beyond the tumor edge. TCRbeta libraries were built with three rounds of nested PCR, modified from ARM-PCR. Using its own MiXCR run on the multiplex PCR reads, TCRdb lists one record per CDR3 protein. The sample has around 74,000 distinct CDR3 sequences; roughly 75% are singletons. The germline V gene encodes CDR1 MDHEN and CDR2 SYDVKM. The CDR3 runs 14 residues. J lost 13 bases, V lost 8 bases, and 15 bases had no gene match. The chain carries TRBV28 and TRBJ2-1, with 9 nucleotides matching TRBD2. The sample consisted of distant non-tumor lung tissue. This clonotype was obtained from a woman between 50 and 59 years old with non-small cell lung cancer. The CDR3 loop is CASASPSVAGVQFF. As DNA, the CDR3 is TGTGCCAGCGCCAGTCCATCGGTAGCGGGAGTCCAGTTCTTC.